These 9 T cell receptor beta chains share one sample of origin, sequenced in a study of T cells in Graves' hyperthyroidism and ophthalmopathy. RNA transcripts were the template for amplifying TCR beta CDR3 regions. With the HTBI primer set, the TCR CDR3 went through a first round of RT-PCR. TCRdb reprocessed the multiplex PCR reads with MiXCR, giving one entry per CDR3 protein. Of 300,000 to 450,000 distinct CDR3 sequences in the sample, 13% were seen once. Sequenced sample: blood. Source of these receptors: a young man with Graves' hyperthyroidism that later progressed to Graves' ophthalmopathy.

This clonotype was seen ten or more times. The chain recombines TRBV12-3 or TRBV12-4 with TRBJ2-3, with TRBD1 identical over 8 bases. V lost 5 bases, J lost 3 bases, and 7 bases stayed unmatched. The CDR3 is made up of 15 amino acids. CDR3 sequence (DNA): TGTGCCAGCAGTGATGGCGGACAGGGTACAGATACGCAGTATTTT. Translating it yields CASSDGGQGTDTQYF.

This clonotype was picked up many times. The J gene is TRBJ2-5, the V gene TRBV7-8; D remains unclear. Germline CDR1 is SGHVS and CDR2 is FQNEAQ. This CDR3 comprises 14 residues. Deletions cut 2 bases from V and 3 bases from J, with 10 bases between. For the CDR3, the DNA is TGTGCCAGCAGCTTATTGGCAGCCAAAGAGACCCAGTACTTC. Its translation: CASSLLAAKETQYF.

This clonotype showed up many times. This chain joins TRBV5-5 and TRBJ1-5; D gene ambiguous. This CDR3 region has 14 residues. V lost 0 bases and J lost 2, with 6 bases in between. Germline V lookup: CDR1 SGHKS, CDR2 YYEKEE (reference sequence). This CDR3 is CASSLDVGNQPQHF. In nucleotides, the CDR3 is TGTGCCAGCAGCTTGGATGTGGGCAATCAGCCCCAGCATTTT.

This clonotype was recorded at least ten times. The chain couples TRBV2 to TRBJ2-7, with D possibly called TRBD1 or TRBD2 (5 bases each). CDR1 is SNHLY and CDR2 is FYNNEI in the germline V gene. The CDR3 spans 14 residues. Between the trimmed V and J ends, which lost 3 bases and 1 base, there was a span of 10 bases. CDR3 in amino acids: CASSDGTVSYEQYF. The CDR3 DNA follows: TGTGCCAGCAGTGACGGGACGGTTTCCTACGAGCAGTACTTC.

The chain has TRBV5-1 and TRBJ1-6; tentatively, D is TRBD1 (5 bases). This CDR3 contains 13 residues. With 0 bases removed from V and 9 bases from J, the gap between germline ends came to 7 bases. Per the germline V gene, CDR1 is SGHRS and CDR2 is YFSETQ. The CDR3 nucleotides read TGCGCCAGCAGCTTGGCAGGGTTTTCACCCCTCCACTTT. Translated, it gives CASSLAGFSPLHF. The full variable domain, in which reference TRBV5-1 and TRBJ1-6 provide the parts outside the CDR3, is KAGVTQTPRYLIKTRGQQVTLSCSPISGHRSVSWYQQTPGQGLQFLFEYFSETQRNKGNFPGRFSGRQFSNSRSEMNVSTLELGDSALYLCASSLAGFSPLHFGNGTRLTVT.

This clonotype was found a few times. This rearrangement joins TRBV4-1 to TRBJ1-5, with TRBD1 matching over 8 bases. The CDR3 totals 19 residues. The germline CDR1 and CDR2 sequences are MGHRA and YSYEKL. Trimming took 0 bases from V and 2 from J; bases not matched to a gene: 12. The CDR3 sequence: CASSQEPTTGGNGNQPQHF. CDR3 nucleotide sequence: TGCGCCAGCAGCCAAGAACCGACAACAGGGGGAAATGGCAATCAGCCCCAGCATTTT.

This clonotype was counted ten times or more. V is TRBV3-1 and J is TRBJ2-5; tentative D call: TRBD2 (6 bases). The CDR3 extends over 16 amino acids. The V gene lost 1 base and the J gene lost 2 bases, with 14 bases spanning the gap. CDR1 is LGHDT and CDR2 is YNNKEL in the germline V gene (reference sequence). In DNA, the CDR3 is TGTGCCAGCAGCCAAGCGGAGGGGAAACAGCAAGAGACCCAGTACTTC. This translates into CASSQAEGKQQETQYF.

This clonotype occurred many times. The gene calls are TRBV11-2 and TRBJ1-1, with a weak D call TRBD1 (5 bases). V lost 5 bases, J lost 7 bases, and 11 bases lay in between. There are 12 residues in the CDR3. Germline CDR1 and CDR2: SGHAT and FQNNGV. CDR3 in DNA: TGTGCCAGCAGCCAGGGCACTGGTGAAGCTTTCTTT. This translates into CASSQGTGEAFF.

This chain connects TRBV7-9 to TRBJ2-1, with D perhaps TRBD1 or TRBD2 (5 bases each). The germline V gene has CDR1 SEHNR and CDR2 FQNEAQ (reference sequence). This CDR3 comprises 16 residues. Trimming left V 5 bases short and J 4 bases short, with 18 bases between. CDR3 coding DNA: TGTGCCAGCAGCCCAGCGACAAGGGACCAATACAATGAGCAGTTCTTC. Amino acids: CASSPATRDQYNEQFF.